This T cell receptor beta chain came from a study of CD8+ T cells in alopecia areata. Study details: Those patients who were treated received oral tofacitinib, which was given at 5 to 10 mg twice daily for moderate-to-severe alopecia areata.

On this clone itself: The antigen remains undetermined.

Extraction of RNA preceded its reverse transcription into cDNA, which served as the sequencing template. Method: immunoSEQ multiplex PCR; TCRdb's copy keeps in-frame clones and lacks some. The repertoire consists of 150,000 to 160,000 clones, with approximately 53% occurring once and the leading ten covering approximately 19%. Findings and caveats of the study: Normal skin's resident alphabeta T cells are sequenced alongside lesional scalp T cells.

The germline gives CDR1 SGHAT, CDR2 FQNNGV. CDR3 size: 12 residues. Deletions cut 4 bases from V and 6 bases from J, with 9 bases between. Researchers gathered lesional scalp punch biopsies and peripheral blood from patients with alopecia areata. The receptor was isolated from a human donor with alopecia areata. Sequencing was performed on CD8+ T cells sorted from blood, taken at week 0. V and J are TRBV11-2 and TRBJ1-2, with a possible D match to TRBD1 (6 bases). CDR3 amino acids: CASSSYRDGYTF. CDR3 DNA: TGTGCCAGCAGCTCCTACAGGGATGGCTACACCTTC.